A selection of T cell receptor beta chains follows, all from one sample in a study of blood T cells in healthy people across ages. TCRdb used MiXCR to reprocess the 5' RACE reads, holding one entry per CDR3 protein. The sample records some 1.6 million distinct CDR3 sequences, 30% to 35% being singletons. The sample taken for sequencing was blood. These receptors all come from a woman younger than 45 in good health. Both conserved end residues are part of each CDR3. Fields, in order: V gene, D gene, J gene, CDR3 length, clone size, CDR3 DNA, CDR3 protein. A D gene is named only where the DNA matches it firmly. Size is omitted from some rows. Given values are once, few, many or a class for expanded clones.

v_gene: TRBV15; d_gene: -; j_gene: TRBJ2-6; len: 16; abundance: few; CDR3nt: TGTGCCACCAGCAGAGGGTTGGGGGCTGGGGCCAACGTCCTGACTTTC; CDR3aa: CATSRGLGAGANVLTF
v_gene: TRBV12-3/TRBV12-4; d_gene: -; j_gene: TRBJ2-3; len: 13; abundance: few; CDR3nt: TGTGCCAGCGGTATTGGGTTGACAGATACGCAGTATTTT; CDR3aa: CASGIGLTDTQYF
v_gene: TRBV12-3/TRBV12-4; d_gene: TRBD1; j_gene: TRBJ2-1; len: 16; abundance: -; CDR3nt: TGTGCCAGCAGTCTCCCCCCAGGACAGGTCCTAGGGGAGCAGTTCTTC; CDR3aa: CASSLPPGQVLGEQFF
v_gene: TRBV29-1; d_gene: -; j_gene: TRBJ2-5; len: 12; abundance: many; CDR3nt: TGCAGCGTTGTTGTCAGGGAAGAGACCCAGTACTTC; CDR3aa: CSVVVREETQYF
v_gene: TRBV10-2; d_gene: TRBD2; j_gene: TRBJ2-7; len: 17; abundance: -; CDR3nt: TGCGCCAGCAGTGACCCGACTAGCGGGAGATTTTACAATGAGCAGTACTTC; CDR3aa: CASSDPTSGRFYNEQYF
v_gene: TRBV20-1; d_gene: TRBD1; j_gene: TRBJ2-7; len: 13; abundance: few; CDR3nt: TGCAGTTCCAGCGGGACAGGGGTCTACGAGCAGTACTTC; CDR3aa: CSSSGTGVYEQYF
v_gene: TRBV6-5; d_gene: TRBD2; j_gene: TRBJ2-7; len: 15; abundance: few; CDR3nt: TGTGCCAGCAGTTCGTGGACTAGCGGGAGTTCCGAGCAGTACTTC; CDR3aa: CASSSWTSGSSEQYF
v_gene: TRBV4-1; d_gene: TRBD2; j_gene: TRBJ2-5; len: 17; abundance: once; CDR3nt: TGCGCCAGCAGCCAAGAGGGGACTAACGGGACGAAAGAGACCCAGTACTTC; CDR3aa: CASSQEGTNGTKETQYF
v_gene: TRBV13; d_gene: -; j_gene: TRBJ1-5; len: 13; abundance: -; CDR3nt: TGTGCCAGCAGCGTCGGAAAGGGTCAGCCCCAGCATTTT; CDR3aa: CASSVGKGQPQHF
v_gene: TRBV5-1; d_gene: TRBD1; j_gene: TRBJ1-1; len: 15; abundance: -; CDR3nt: TGCGCCAGCAGCTCGAGCTCACAGGGGTTCACTGAAGCTTTCTTT; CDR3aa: CASSSSSQGFTEAFF
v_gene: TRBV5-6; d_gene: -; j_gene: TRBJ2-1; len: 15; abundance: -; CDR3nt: TGTGCCAGCAGCGCGCGTGTAAGAGGATACAATGAGCAGTTCTTC; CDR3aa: CASSARVRGYNEQFF
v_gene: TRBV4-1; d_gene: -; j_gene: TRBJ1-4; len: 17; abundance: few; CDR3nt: TGCGCCAGCAGCCAGGGCGGGGGTGGTAGGGAGTATGAAAAACTGTTTTTT; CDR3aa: CASSQGGGGREYEKLFF
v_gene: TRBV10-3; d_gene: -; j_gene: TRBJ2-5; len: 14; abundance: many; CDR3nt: TGTGCCATCAGTGCCTCAGACAGTCAAGAGACCCAGTACTTC; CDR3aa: CAISASDSQETQYF
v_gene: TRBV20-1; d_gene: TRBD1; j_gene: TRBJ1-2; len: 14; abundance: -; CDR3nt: TGCAGTGCTACTCAGGGGGCCTTAAACTATGGCTACACCTTC; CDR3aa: CSATQGALNYGYTF